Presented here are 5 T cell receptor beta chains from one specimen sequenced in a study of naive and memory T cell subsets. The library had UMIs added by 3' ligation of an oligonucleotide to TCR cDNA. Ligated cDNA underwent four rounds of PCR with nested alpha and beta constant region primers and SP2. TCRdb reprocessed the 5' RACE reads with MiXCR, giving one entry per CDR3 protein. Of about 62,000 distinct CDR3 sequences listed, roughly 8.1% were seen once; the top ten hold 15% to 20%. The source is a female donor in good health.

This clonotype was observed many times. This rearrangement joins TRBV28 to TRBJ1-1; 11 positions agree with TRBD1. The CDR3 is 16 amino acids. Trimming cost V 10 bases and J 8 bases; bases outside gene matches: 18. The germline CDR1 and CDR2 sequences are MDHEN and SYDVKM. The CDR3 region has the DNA TGTGCCACCCTGAACCGTGGGACAGGGGGAGATATGGAAGCTTTCTTT. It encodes CATLNRGTGGDMEAFF.

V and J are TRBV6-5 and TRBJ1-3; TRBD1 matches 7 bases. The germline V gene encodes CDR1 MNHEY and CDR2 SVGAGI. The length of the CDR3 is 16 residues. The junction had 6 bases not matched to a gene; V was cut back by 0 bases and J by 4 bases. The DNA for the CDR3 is TGTGCCAGCAGTTACTCCGCCAGGGGGACGGGAAACACCATATATTTT. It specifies CASSYSARGTGNTIYF.

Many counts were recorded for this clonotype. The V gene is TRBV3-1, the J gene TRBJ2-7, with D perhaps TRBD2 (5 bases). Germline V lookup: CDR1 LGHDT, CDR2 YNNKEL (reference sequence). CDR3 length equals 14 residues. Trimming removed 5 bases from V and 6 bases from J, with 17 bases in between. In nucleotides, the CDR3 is TGTGCCAGCAGCTCTCCCGCGAGCGGCACCGAGCAGTACTTC. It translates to CASSSPASGTEQYF.

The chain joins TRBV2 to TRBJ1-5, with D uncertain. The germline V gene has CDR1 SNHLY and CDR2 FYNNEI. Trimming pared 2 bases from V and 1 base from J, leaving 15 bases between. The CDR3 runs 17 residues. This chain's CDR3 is CASSEIQAANSNQPQHF. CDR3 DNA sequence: TGTGCCAGCAGTGAAATACAAGCTGCCAACAGCAATCAGCCCCAGCATTTT.

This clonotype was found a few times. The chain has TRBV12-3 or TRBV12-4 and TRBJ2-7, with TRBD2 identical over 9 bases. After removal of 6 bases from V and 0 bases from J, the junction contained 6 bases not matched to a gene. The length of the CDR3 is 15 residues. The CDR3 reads CASSSSGVSSYEQYF. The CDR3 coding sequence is TGTGCCAGCAGCTCTAGCGGGGTCAGCTCCTACGAGCAGTACTTC.